This T cell receptor (beta chain) was found in a study of blood T cell repertoires in COVID-19. Study-level information: Collection of acute and convalescent COVID-19 samples took place in the United States, Italy and Spain. In each case, the material was cDNA or gDNA derived from T cells, B-cell-depleted T cells, or PBMCs.

The length of the CDR3 is 16 residues. Germline CDR1 is WNHNN and CDR2 is SYGVQD (reference sequence). The V and J ends lost 0 bases and 1 base, in that order; junction bases with no gene match: 1. Per the original methods: Using reference gene primer amplification, nucleated cell counts were estimated. Assay used: immunoSEQ multiplex PCR; TCRdb lists only in-frame clones, some missing. V and J calls and clone size are as listed in that table; D and trimming were resolved from the DNA. The sample has about 220,000 clones; around 84% are singletons. The V and J genes are TRBV10-1 and TRBJ1-5; the match to TRBD1 covers 9 bases. The specimen sequenced was peripheral blood. The TCR sequence derives from a man aged 45-60 years with active or convalescent COVID-19. CDR3 nucleotide sequence: TGCGCCAGCAGTGAGTCGACAGGGGGAAGCAATCAGCCCCAGCATTTT. This sequence encodes CASSESTGGSNQPQHF.